This T cell receptor beta chain emerged from a study of cytomegalovirus exposure and HLA in healthy donors. The PCR employed 60 Vbeta primers together with 13 Jbeta primers. Assay used: immunoSEQ multiplex PCR; TCRdb lists only in-frame clones, some missing. In the table there are more than 95,000 clones, about 85% of which are singletons. V lost 5 bases to trimming and J lost 2 bases, with 13 bases between them. Germline V gene sequence: CDR1 SEHNR, CDR2 FQNEAQ (reference sequence). The CDR3 sequence is 14 residues long. This clone has a handful of counts. The chain joins TRBV7-9 to TRBJ2-7; D is possibly TRBD1 (5 bases). This TCR derives from a man aged 18 to 35 in good health and CMV-seropositive. Sequenced material: PBMCs. The CDR3 DNA sequence: TGTGCCAGCAGCCCAGGGTCGTTAGCCTACGAGCAGTACTTC. As protein: CASSPGSLAYEQYF.